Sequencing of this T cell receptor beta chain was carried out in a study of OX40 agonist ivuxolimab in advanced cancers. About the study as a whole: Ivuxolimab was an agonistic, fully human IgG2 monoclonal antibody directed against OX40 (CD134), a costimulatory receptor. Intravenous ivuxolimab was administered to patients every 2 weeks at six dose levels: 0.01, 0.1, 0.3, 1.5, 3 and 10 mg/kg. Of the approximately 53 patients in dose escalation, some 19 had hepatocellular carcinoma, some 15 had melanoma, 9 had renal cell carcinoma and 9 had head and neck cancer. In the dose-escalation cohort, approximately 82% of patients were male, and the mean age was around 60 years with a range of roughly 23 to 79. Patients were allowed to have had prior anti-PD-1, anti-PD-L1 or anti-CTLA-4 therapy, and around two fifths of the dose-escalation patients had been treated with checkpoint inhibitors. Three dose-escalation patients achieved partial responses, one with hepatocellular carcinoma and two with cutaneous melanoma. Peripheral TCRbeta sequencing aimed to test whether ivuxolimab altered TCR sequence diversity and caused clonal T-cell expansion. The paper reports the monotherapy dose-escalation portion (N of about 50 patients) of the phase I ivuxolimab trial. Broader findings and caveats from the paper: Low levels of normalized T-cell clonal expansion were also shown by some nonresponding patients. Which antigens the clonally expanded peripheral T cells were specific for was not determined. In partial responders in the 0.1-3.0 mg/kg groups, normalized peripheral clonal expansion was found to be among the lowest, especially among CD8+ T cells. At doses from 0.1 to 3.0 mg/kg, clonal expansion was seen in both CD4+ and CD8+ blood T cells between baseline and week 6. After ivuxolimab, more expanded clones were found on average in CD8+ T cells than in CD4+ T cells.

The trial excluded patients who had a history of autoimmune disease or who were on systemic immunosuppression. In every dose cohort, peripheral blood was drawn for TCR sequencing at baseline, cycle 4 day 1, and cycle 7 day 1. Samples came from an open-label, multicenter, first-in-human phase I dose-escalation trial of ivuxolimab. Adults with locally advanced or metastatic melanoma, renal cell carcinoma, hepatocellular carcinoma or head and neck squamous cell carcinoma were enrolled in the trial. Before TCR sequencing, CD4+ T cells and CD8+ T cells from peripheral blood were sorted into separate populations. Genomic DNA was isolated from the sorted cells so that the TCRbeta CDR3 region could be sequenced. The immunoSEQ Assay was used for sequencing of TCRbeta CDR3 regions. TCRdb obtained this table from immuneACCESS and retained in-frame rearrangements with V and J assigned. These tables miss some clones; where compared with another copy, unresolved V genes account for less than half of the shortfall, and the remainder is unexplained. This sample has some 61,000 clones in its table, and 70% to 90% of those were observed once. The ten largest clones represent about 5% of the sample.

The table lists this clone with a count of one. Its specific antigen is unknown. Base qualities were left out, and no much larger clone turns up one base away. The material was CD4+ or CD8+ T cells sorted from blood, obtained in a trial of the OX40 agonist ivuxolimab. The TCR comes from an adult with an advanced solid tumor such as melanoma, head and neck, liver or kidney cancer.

The DNA reads as follows: TGTGCCAGCAGTTCGGAAAGCGGGAGCGGCAACGAGCAGTACTTC. Translated, it reads CASSSESGSGNEQYF. This sequence uses TRBV28 and TRBJ2-7, with 8 middle bases fitting TRBD2. CDR1 and CDR2 were assigned from the germline V gene as MDHEN and SYDVKM. Its CDR3 holds 15 amino acids, cysteine through phenylalanine. This entry keeps only the CDR3 DNA: 45 bases, framed from base 1. Germline trimming amounts to 4 bases on V and 5 bases on J, with 10 as the count of junction bases outside the gene matches.